The rows below give T cell receptor beta chains drawn from one sample of a study of shared clonotypes between healthy human individuals. Libraries were prepared by immunoSEQ multiplex PCR; TCRdb keeps only in-frame clonotypes and omits some of them. The sample lists around 700,000 clones; around 72% were seen once. The sequenced material came from memory CD4+ T cells sorted from blood. All receptors derive from a woman aged 25 to 39 in good health. Each CDR3 is given with its conserved first and last residue. D genes are given only for firm matches. Size tells how often a clone was seen (once, few, many) or the class of an expanded clone, and some rows leave it out.

V gene	J gene	D gene	CDR3 length	clone size	CDR3 protein	CDR3 DNA
TRBV30	TRBJ2-2	NA	12	NA	CAWNRNTGELFF	TGTGCCTGGAACAGGAACACCGGGGAGCTGTTTTTT
TRBV18	TRBJ1-1	NA	14	NA	CASSPIGVNTEAFF	TGTGCCAGCTCACCCATTGGGGTGAACACTGAAGCTTTCTTT
TRBV7-2	TRBJ2-1	TRBD2	16	once	CASSPRLAGGKTEQFF	TGTGCCAGCAGCCCACGACTAGCGGGAGGCAAAACCGAGCAGTTCTTC
TRBV28	TRBJ1-4	NA	13	few	CASSPQLRKKLFF	TGTGCCAGCAGTCCACAATTGAGGAAAAAACTGTTTTTT
TRBV5-1	TRBJ2-6	NA	15	once	CASMVRSSGANVLTF	TGCGCCAGCATGGTTCGCTCCTCTGGGGCCAACGTCCTGACTTTC
TRBV7-9	TRBJ1-1	NA	13	NA	CASSFQGGAEAFF	TGTGCCAGCAGCTTTCAAGGAGGGGCGGAAGCTTTCTTT
TRBV27	TRBJ2-7	TRBD1	16	NA	CASSLPIRDRANEQYF	TGTGCCAGCAGTTTGCCGATCCGGGACAGGGCGAACGAGCAGTACTTC
TRBV11-3	TRBJ2-3	NA	13	NA	CASSLGGTDTQYF	TGTGCCAGCAGCTTAGGGGGAACAGATACGCAGTATTTT
TRBV2	TRBJ1-3	NA	15	NA	CASRGNSNSGNTIYF	TGTGCCAGCAGAGGCAACTCGAACTCTGGAAACACCATATATTTT
TRBV27	TRBJ2-7	NA	15	NA	CASSGTGTSGWEQYF	TGTGCCAGCAGCGGCACCGGGACTTCGGGCTGGGAGCAGTACTTC
TRBV28	TRBJ1-1	NA	13	NA	CASSFEGDTEAFF	TGTGCCAGCAGTTTCGAAGGCGACACTGAAGCTTTCTTT
TRBV19	TRBJ2-1	NA	16	NA	CASSIMAGGAYNEQFF	TGTGCCAGTAGTATTATGGCAGGGGGGGCCTACAATGAGCAGTTCTTC
TRBV19	TRBJ2-3	TRBD2	15	NA	CASRHRGLAGDTQYF	TGTGCCAGTAGGCACCGGGGACTAGCGGGAGATACGCAGTATTTT
TRBV9	TRBJ1-5	NA	14	NA	CASSTGQFNQPQHF	TGTGCCAGCAGCACCGGACAGTTCAATCAGCCCCAGCATTTT
TRBV30	TRBJ2-5	TRBD2	16	NA	CAWTIGTSGFQETQYF	TGTGCCTGGACCATCGGGACTAGCGGGTTCCAAGAGACCCAGTACTTC
TRBV5-1	TRBJ2-1	NA	16	once	CASSFQAGQSSNEQFF	TGCGCCAGCAGCTTTCAAGCCGGGCAATCGAGCAATGAGCAGTTCTTC
TRBV19	TRBJ1-5	TRBD1	14	NA	CASSETGGGQPQHF	TGTGCCAGTAGCGAAACAGGGGGAGGTCAGCCCCAGCATTTT
TRBV7-8	TRBJ2-3	TRBD2	17	NA	CASTKGTSSIGTDTQYF	TGTGCCAGCACCAAGGGGACTAGCTCAATAGGCACAGATACGCAGTATTTT
TRBV19	TRBJ1-3	NA	14	NA	CASSMLTSGNTIYF	TGTGCCAGTAGTATGCTCACCTCTGGAAACACCATATATTTT
TRBV18	TRBJ2-7	NA	15	NA	CASSPPGQRPYEQYF	TGTGCCAGCTCACCACCGGGTCAGAGACCCTACGAGCAGTACTTC
TRBV28	TRBJ1-2	NA	13	once	CASSFMTAYGYTF	TGTGCCAGCAGTTTTATGACAGCCTATGGCTACACCTTC
TRBV5-1	TRBJ2-5	NA	13	once	CASSFDLIETQYF	TGCGCCAGCAGCTTTGATCTAATCGAGACCCAGTACTTC
TRBV10-2	TRBJ1-1	NA	12	NA	CATAYTHTEAFF	TGCGCCACCGCGTATACCCACACTGAAGCTTTCTTT
TRBV30	TRBJ1-2	NA	16	NA	CAWSVLGTGENYGYTF	TGTGCCTGGAGTGTATTGGGGACCGGGGAGAACTATGGCTACACCTTC
TRBV6-6	TRBJ2-1	TRBD2	16	NA	CASSPWTSRYYNEQFF	TGTGCCAGCAGTCCCTGGACTAGCCGTTATTACAATGAGCAGTTCTTC
TRBV2	TRBJ2-7	TRBD2	14	few	CASRGLAGVNEQYF	TGTGCCAGCAGAGGACTAGCGGGAGTTAACGAGCAGTACTTC
TRBV28	TRBJ1-2	TRBD1	14	NA	CASSPPTGMNGYTF	TGTGCCAGCAGTCCACCGACAGGGATGAATGGCTACACCTTC
TRBV7-2	TRBJ2-7	NA	14	NA	CASSPDARAVEQYF	TGTGCCAGCAGCCCGGACGCCAGGGCCGTAGAGCAGTACTTC
TRBV28	TRBJ1-2	TRBD1	14	NA	CASSGTGGARGYTF	TGTGCCAGCAGTGGGACAGGGGGGGCGCGGGGCTACACCTTC
TRBV5-4	TRBJ1-2	NA	11	NA	CASSLGYGYTF	TGTGCCAGCAGCTTAGGTTATGGCTACACCTTC
TRBV11-2	TRBJ1-5	NA	17	NA	CASSIGLRGGRGQPQHF	TGTGCCAGCAGCATAGGCCTTAGAGGGGGGAGAGGTCAGCCCCAGCATTTT
TRBV12-5	TRBJ1-1	NA	16	NA	CASGLVVAADSIEAFF	TGTGCTAGTGGTTTAGTTGTGGCCGCGGATTCAATTGAAGCTTTCTTT
TRBV18	TRBJ1-5	TRBD1	14	few	CASSPAGGYQPQHF	TGTGCCAGCTCACCAGCAGGGGGTTATCAGCCCCAGCATTTT
TRBV6-5	TRBJ2-7	TRBD2	14	once	CASSGRDYSYEQYF	TGTGCCAGCAGTGGCCGGGACTACTCCTACGAGCAGTACTTC
TRBV10-2	TRBJ2-2	TRBD2	16	many	CASSESRTSGPGELFF	TGCGCCAGCAGTGAGTCGAGGACTAGCGGGCCCGGGGAGCTGTTTTTT
TRBV4-2	TRBJ2-3	TRBD2	19	NA	CASSQEARGLAAGTDTQYF	TGTGCCAGCAGCCAAGAAGCCCGGGGACTAGCGGCAGGCACAGATACGCAGTATTTT
TRBV30	TRBJ2-2	NA	13	NA	CAWSRTNTGELFF	TGTGCCTGGAGTCGGACGAACACCGGGGAGCTGTTTTTT
TRBV18	TRBJ2-7	NA	12	NA	CASSPQQYEQYF	TGTGCCAGCTCACCACAGCAGTACGAGCAGTACTTC
TRBV2	TRBJ1-1	NA	13	NA	CASRVNEGTEAFF	TGTGCCAGCAGAGTCAACGAAGGGACTGAAGCTTTCTTT
TRBV28	TRBJ2-7	NA	14	NA	CASSFNVPPYEQYF	TGTGCCAGCAGTTTTAACGTACCTCCCTACGAGCAGTACTTC
TRBV28	TRBJ1-2	TRBD1	15	NA	CASSSIGDRGGGYTF	TGTGCCAGCAGTTCAATAGGGGACAGGGGAGGTGGCTACACCTTC
TRBV5-1	TRBJ1-4	NA	17	few	CASSWTSGTPGNEKLFF	TGCGCCAGCAGCTGGACCAGCGGGACACCTGGAAATGAAAAACTGTTTTTT
TRBV25-1	TRBJ2-4	TRBD1	14	NA	CASSEYGTANIQYF	TGTGCCAGCAGTGAATACGGGACAGCCAACATTCAGTACTTC
TRBV2	TRBJ2-5	NA	14	once	CASSPVHLGETQYF	TGTGCCAGCAGCCCTGTCCACCTCGGGGAGACCCAGTACTTC
TRBV5-1	TRBJ2-1	NA	15	few	CASSYDTSSYNEQFF	TGCGCCAGCAGCTATGACACGAGCTCCTACAATGAGCAGTTCTTC
TRBV11-1	TRBJ2-7	TRBD2	15	few	CASSFYETSGSEQYF	TGTGCCAGCAGCTTTTATGAGACTAGCGGGAGCGAGCAGTACTTC
TRBV7-2	TRBJ2-5	NA	13	few	CASSRDQQETQYF	TGTGCCAGCAGCCGCGACCAGCAAGAGACCCAGTACTTC
TRBV19	TRBJ2-7	TRBD1	15	NA	CASSPRGQTTYEQYF	TGTGCCAGTAGTCCCAGGGGACAGACAACCTACGAGCAGTACTTC
TRBV18	TRBJ2-3	NA	14	NA	CASSPGWATDTQYF	TGTGCCAGCTCCCCAGGGTGGGCCACAGATACGCAGTATTTT
TRBV7-2	TRBJ1-2	NA	13	NA	CASSLSPSYGYTF	TGTGCCAGCAGCTTAAGCCCCTCATATGGCTACACCTTC